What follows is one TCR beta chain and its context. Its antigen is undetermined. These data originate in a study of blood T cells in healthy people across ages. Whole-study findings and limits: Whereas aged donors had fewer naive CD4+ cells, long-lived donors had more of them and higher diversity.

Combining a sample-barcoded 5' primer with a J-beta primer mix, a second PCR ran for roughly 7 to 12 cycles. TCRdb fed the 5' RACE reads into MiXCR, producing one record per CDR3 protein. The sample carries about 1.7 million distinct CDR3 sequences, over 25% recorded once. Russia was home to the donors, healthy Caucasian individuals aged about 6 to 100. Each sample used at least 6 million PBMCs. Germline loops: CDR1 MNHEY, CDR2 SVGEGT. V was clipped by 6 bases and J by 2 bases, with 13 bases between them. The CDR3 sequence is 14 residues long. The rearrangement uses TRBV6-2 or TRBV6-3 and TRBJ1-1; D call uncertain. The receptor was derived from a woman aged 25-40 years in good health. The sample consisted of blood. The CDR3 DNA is TGTGCCAGCAGCGTATTGAGGGAAAACACTGAAGCTTTCTTT. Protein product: CASSVLRENTEAFF.